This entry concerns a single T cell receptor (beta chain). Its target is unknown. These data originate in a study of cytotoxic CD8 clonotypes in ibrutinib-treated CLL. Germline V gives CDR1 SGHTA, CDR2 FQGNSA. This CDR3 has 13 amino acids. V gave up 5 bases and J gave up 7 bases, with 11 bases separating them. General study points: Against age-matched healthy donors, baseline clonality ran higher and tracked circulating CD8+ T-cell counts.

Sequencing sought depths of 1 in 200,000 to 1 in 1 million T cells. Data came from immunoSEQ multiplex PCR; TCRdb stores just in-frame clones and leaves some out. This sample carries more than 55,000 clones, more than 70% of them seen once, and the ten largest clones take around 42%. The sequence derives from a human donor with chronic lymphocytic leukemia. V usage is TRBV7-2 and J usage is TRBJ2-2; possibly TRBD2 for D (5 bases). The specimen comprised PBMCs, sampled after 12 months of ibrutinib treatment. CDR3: CASSLYGDGELFF. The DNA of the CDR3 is TGTGCCAGCAGCCTATACGGGGACGGGGAGCTGTTTTTT.